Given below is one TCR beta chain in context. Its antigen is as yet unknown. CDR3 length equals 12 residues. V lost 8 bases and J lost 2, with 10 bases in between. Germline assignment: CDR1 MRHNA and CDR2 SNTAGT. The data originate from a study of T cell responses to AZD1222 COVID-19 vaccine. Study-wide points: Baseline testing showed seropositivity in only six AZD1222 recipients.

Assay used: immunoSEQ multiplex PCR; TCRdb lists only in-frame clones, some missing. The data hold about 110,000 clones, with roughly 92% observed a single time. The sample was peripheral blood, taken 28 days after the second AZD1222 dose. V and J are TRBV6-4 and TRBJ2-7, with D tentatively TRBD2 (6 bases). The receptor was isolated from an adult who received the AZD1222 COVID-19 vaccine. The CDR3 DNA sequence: TGTGCCAGCGCAGGAGGGACCTACGAGCAGTACTTC. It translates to CASAGGTYEQYF.